This entry features one TCR beta chain sequence. Its cognate antigen is unknown. Researchers took RNA transcripts and amplified the TCR beta CDR3 regions from them. Researchers ran a first-round RT-PCR on the TCR CDR3 using the HTBI primer set. TCRdb fed the multiplex PCR reads into MiXCR, producing one record per CDR3 protein. The table lists roughly 570,000 distinct CDR3 sequences, 46% of them singletons. The sample originates from a study of T cells in Graves' hyperthyroidism and ophthalmopathy. Notes on the study in general: Ophthalmopathy could be told apart from stable hyperthyroidism with a 13 V-J model.

CDR3 length equals 14 residues. Germline-derived CDR1 and CDR2 are SEHNR and FQNEAQ (reference sequence). V was clipped by 4 bases and J by 7 bases, with 14 bases between them. Exclusion criteria comprised uncontrolled infection, other autoimmune disease, pregnancy or lactation. This receptor was taken from an adult woman with Graves' disease, either hyperthyroidism or ophthalmopathy (not recorded which). Material for sequencing was peripheral blood or thyroid tissue (not recorded which). This rearrangement joins TRBV7-9 to TRBJ1-5; D perhaps matches TRBD1 (6 bases). The CDR3 region has the DNA TGTGCCAGCAGCTACAACAGGGCCTGGCAGCCCCAGCATTTT. This translates into CASSYNRAWQPQHF.